Listed below are T cell receptor beta chains from one sample, sequenced in a study of shared clonotypes between healthy human individuals. Sequencing used immunoSEQ multiplex PCR; TCRdb keeps in-frame clones, though not all of them. Of about 2.5 million clones listed, 92% are singletons. The specimen was naive CD4+ T cells from PBMCs. The receptors were gathered from a man in his late teens or twenties in good health. Some clones in this sample may be carry-over from other donors' samples. CDR3s include the opening cysteine and the closing phenylalanine or tryptophan. The D gene is left open where the match is weak. Some rows mark clone size as missing; the rest say once, few, many or name a class of expanded clone.

cdr3_nt cdr3_aa j_call clone_size v_call d_call
TGTGCCAGCAGCGCACGCTTTCGCACCGGGGAGCTGTTTTTT CASSARFRTGELFF TRBJ2-2 once TRBV9 -
TGCGCCAGCAGCCCGGGAGTCCAAGAGACCCAGTACTTC CASSPGVQETQYF TRBJ2-5 - TRBV5-1 -
TGTGCCAGCAGCCCCGACTTCTCCTCCAATGAGCAGTTCTTC CASSPDFSSNEQFF TRBJ2-1 - TRBV11-3 -
TGTGCCAGCAGACCACTTCGGACTAGCGGGAGCACAGATACGCAGTATTTT CASRPLRTSGSTDTQYF TRBJ2-3 - TRBV27 TRBD2
TGTGCCAGCAGCCCGGGACAGGGACCCTACGAGCAGTACTTC CASSPGQGPYEQYF TRBJ2-7 few TRBV7-9 TRBD1
TGCGCCAGCAGCCCCCGACAGGCCGAGGAGACCCAGTACTTC CASSPRQAEETQYF TRBJ2-5 - TRBV5-1 -
TGTGCCAGCAGTCCCCAGGGCACCTACGAGCAGTACTTC CASSPQGTYEQYF TRBJ2-7 - TRBV6-6 -
TGTGCCAGCAGCGTAGATGAGGGTCAGGGGGTTCTCTATGGCTACACCTTC CASSVDEGQGVLYGYTF TRBJ1-2 - TRBV9 TRBD1
TGTGCCACCCGGACAGCTCAGGTCCGAACAGCTGAAGCTTTCTTT CATRTAQVRTAEAFF TRBJ1-1 - TRBV5-4 -
TGTGCCAGCAGACTAGAAAACTACGAGCAGTACTTC CASRLENYEQYF TRBJ2-7 once TRBV25-1 -
TGTGCCAGCAGCTTAGGAGGGTATCGGACCTACGAGCAGTACTTC CASSLGGYRTYEQYF TRBJ2-7 - TRBV7-8 -
TGTGCCAGCAGCTCGGGCCCTAGCGGGGGGACCTACGAGCAGTACTTC CASSSGPSGGTYEQYF TRBJ2-7 - TRBV5-6 TRBD2
TGTGCCAGCAGCCTGGGACTAGCGACATCACACGAGCAGTACTTC CASSLGLATSHEQYF TRBJ2-7 - TRBV7-2 TRBD2
TGTGCCAGCAGCAGTAGGCTCGGTAGCGGCTCCTACGAGCAGTACTTC CASSSRLGSGSYEQYF TRBJ2-7 - TRBV21-1 -
TGCGCCAGCAGCTTGGAAGGGAGCGCCCAGTACTTC CASSLEGSAQYF TRBJ2-5 - TRBV5-1 -
TGTGCCAGCAGTTACGGAAGACGATTCTACGAGCAGTACTTC CASSYGRRFYEQYF TRBJ2-7 - TRBV6-6 -
TGTGCCAGCTCACCAGGGCTCCAGGCAAACTATGGCTACACCTTC CASSPGLQANYGYTF TRBJ1-2 - TRBV18 -
TGTGCCTGGAGTGACATTATTCCTGAGCAGTTCTTC CAWSDIIPEQFF TRBJ2-1 - TRBV30 -
TGCGCCAGCAGCAGGGAGGGGCTAGCGGGAGTAGACACGCAGTATTTT CASSREGLAGVDTQYF TRBJ2-3 - TRBV5-1 TRBD2
TGCGCCAGCAGTGAAATGGGACTAGCGGGAAAGGCGGGCGAGCAGTACTTC CASSEMGLAGKAGEQYF TRBJ2-7 - TRBV10-1 TRBD2
TGTGCCAGCAGTTACCTCCTCTACAGGTCCTCAGGCTACACCTTC CASSYLLYRSSGYTF TRBJ1-2 - TRBV6-6 -
TGTGCCAGCAGTTTCGGACTAGCGGGAGGGCCAACAGATACGCAGTATTTT CASSFGLAGGPTDTQYF TRBJ2-3 - TRBV28 TRBD2
TGTGCCAGTACAACCTCTGGGACTAGCGGGAGGAGAGGTGAGCAGTTCTTC CASTTSGTSGRRGEQFF TRBJ2-1 - TRBV19 TRBD2
TGTGCCACCAGCAGAGCGAAGGCGGGAAACCAAGAGACCCAGTACTTC CATSRAKAGNQETQYF TRBJ2-5 - TRBV15 -
TGTGCCAGCAGCTTAAGGGAGGTGCAAATTGAAGCTTTCTTT CASSLREVQIEAFF TRBJ1-1 once TRBV7-9 -
TGTGCCAGTAGCGAGGACAGGAGCCCCACTGAAGCTTTCTTT CASSEDRSPTEAFF TRBJ1-1 - TRBV19 TRBD1
TGTGCCAGCAGCTCCCCGTCCCCACCCGGGACAGATACGCAGTATTTT CASSSPSPPGTDTQYF TRBJ2-3 - TRBV28 -
TGTGCCAGCTCGCCAGACTTAATGAACACTGAAGCTTTCTTT CASSPDLMNTEAFF TRBJ1-1 - TRBV18 -
TGTGCCAGCAGCTTAGGATCAGGGAACAATCAGCCCCAGCATTTT CASSLGSGNNQPQHF TRBJ1-5 few TRBV7-2 -
TGTGCCAGCAGCTTTCGTACAGCGACCGGGGAGCTGTTTTTT CASSFRTATGELFF TRBJ2-2 - TRBV5-5 -
TGTGCCAGCAGCTTACCCGGACATAGGCCCTACGAGCAGTACTTC CASSLPGHRPYEQYF TRBJ2-7 - TRBV7-2 -
TGTGCCAGCACCTGGGGGGGACTAAGTGCCTACGAGCAGTACTTC CASTWGGLSAYEQYF TRBJ2-7 - TRBV5-5 TRBD2